This T cell receptor beta chain was identified during a study of T cell responses to AZD1222 COVID-19 vaccine. Notes on the study in general: Unmutated variant regions reportedly attract nearly half of all spike-specific TCRs. The study identified only a handful of AZD1222 recipients as seropositive at baseline.

This clone has just one count. Antigen specificity is unknown. Per the germline V gene, CDR1 is SQVTM and CDR2 is ANQGSEA. CDR3 size: 13 residues. Trimming stripped 3 bases from V and 1 base from J, with 9 bases between. Produced via immunoSEQ multiplex PCR; TCRdb's table is partial and in-frame only. The top ten clones hold 1.3% of a sample with under 200,000 clones, around 92% of them seen once. This specimen consisted of peripheral blood, obtained 28 days after the second AZD1222 dose. The clonotype was recovered from an adult who received the AZD1222 COVID-19 vaccine. The V and J genes are TRBV29-1 and TRBJ1-2; D is unresolved. The CDR3 DNA reads as TGCAGCGTTGAGCAGGACCTTAACTATGGCTACACCTTC. Translated, it gives CSVEQDLNYGYTF.